The 23 T cell receptor beta chains below come from one sample, sequenced in a study of blood T cell repertoires in COVID-19. Data came from immunoSEQ multiplex PCR; TCRdb stores just in-frame clones and leaves some out. In the table there are about 40,000 clones, approximately 78% of which are singletons. The sequenced sample consisted of peripheral blood. These TCRs come from a human donor in a cohort sampled during active or convalescent COVID-19. The donor label of this sample is uncertain.

This clone was counted at least ten times. The chain has TRBV4-3 and TRBJ2-2; 15 nucleotides line up with TRBD2. Germline assignment: CDR1 LGHNA and CDR2 YSLEER. The V segment lost 5 bases and the J segment 1 base; nucleotides outside the gene matches: 2. This CDR3 comprises 17 residues. CDR3 amino acids: CASSWGLAGGNTGELFF. The CDR3 bases are TGCGCCAGCAGCTGGGGACTAGCGGGAGGGAACACCGGGGAGCTGTTTTTT.

This chain joins TRBV3-1 (or the pseudogene TRBV3-2) and TRBJ1-1, with D maybe TRBD1 (6 bases). Germline V gives CDR1 LGHDT, CDR2 YNNKEL (reference sequence). Trimming shortened V by 3 bases and J by 8 bases, and 13 bases separated the two germline ends. The CDR3 has 13 residues. This CDR3 is CASSQSIQGEAFF. CDR3 sequence (DNA): TGTGCCAGCAGCCAGTCAATCCAGGGGGAAGCTTTCTTT.

This sequence joins TRBV11-3 and TRBJ2-7; D might be TRBD2 (6 bases). Trimming pared 5 bases from V and 8 bases from J, leaving 19 bases between. The CDR3 runs to 14 residues. Germline V lookup: CDR1 SGHNT, CDR2 YENEEA. The CDR3 sequence: CASSPGRAGRKQYF. The CDR3 DNA reads TGTGCCAGCAGCCCAGGCCGGGCAGGGAGGAAGCAGTACTTC.

The CDR3 DNA is TGTGCCAGCAGCTTAGGCGGGACTAGCGTAGAGTCTGGGGCCAACGTCCTGACTTTC. Translated: CASSLGGTSVESGANVLTF. J is TRBJ2-6 and V is TRBV7-9; 10 nucleotides agree with TRBD2. The V segment lost 1 base and the J segment 1 base; nucleotides outside the gene matches: 7. The length of the CDR3 is 19 residues. Germline V gives CDR1 SEHNR, CDR2 FQNEAQ (reference sequence).

The chain employs TRBV4-3 and TRBJ1-6; D gene uncertain. The CDR3 has 15 residues. Germline loops: CDR1 LGHNA, CDR2 YSLEER. Trimming stripped 0 bases from V and 0 bases from J, with 3 bases between. CDR3: CASSQDSSYNSPLHF. The CDR3 nucleotides are TGCGCCAGCAGCCAAGACAGCTCCTATAATTCACCCCTCCACTTT.

The chain joins TRBV3-1 (or the pseudogene TRBV3-2) to TRBJ2-5, with 7 bases fitting TRBD2. The V gene end was trimmed by 4 bases and the J gene end by 4 bases; junction bases not matched to a gene: 9. This CDR3 is 15 amino acids long. From germline, CDR1 is LGHDT and CDR2 YNNKEL (reference sequence). This chain's CDR3 is CASSLNPGGRETQYF. The CDR3 bases are TGTGCCAGCAGCCTAAACCCGGGGGGTCGAGAGACCCAGTACTTC.

The chain is built from TRBV13 and TRBJ2-2; D gene uncertain. Trimming removed 3 bases from V and 7 bases from J, with 3 bases in between. Germline V gives CDR1 PRHDT, CDR2 FYEKMQ (reference sequence). The CDR3 has 11 amino acids. This CDR3 is CASSFRGELFF. The CDR3 DNA reads as TGTGCCAGCAGCTTCCGCGGGGAGCTGTTTTTT. The entire variable domain, with the rest obtained from reference TRBV13 and TRBJ2-2, is as follows: AAGVIQSPRHLIKEKRETATLKCYPIPRHDTVYWYQQGPGQDPQFLISFYEKMQSDKGSIPDRFSAQQFSDYHSELNMSSLELGDSALYFCASSFRGELFFGEGSRLTVL.

V and J are TRBV7-2 and TRBJ1-1; D remains unclear. Germline lookup yields CDR1 SGHTA and CDR2 FQGNSA. Between the trimmed V and J ends, which lost 2 bases and 3 bases, there was a span of 7 bases. The CDR3 is 13 residues long. The CDR3 here is CASSLYGYTEAFF. In nucleotides, the CDR3 is TGTGCCAGCAGCTTATATGGCTACACTGAAGCTTTCTTT.

The chain is built from TRBV20-1 and TRBJ1-1; 7 bases are shared with TRBD1. The trim removed 8 bases at V and 7 bases at J, leaving 7 bases unmatched. Per the germline V gene, CDR1 is DFQATT and CDR2 is SNEGSKA (reference sequence). The CDR3 has 11 amino acids. The CDR3 loop is CSTDRASEAFF. The CDR3 DNA reads as TGCAGTACCGACAGGGCCAGTGAAGCTTTCTTT.

The CDR3 sequence is CASSLSRGDLGTQYF. Written as DNA, the CDR3 is TGTGCCAGCAGCTTGTCGAGAGGAGACCTAGGGACCCAGTACTTC. The chain couples TRBV5-4 to TRBJ2-5; D uncertain. Germline V gene data show CDR1 as SGHNT and CDR2 as YYREEE (reference sequence). V lost 1 base and J lost 7, with 17 bases in between. The CDR3 totals 15 residues.

V usage is TRBV24-1 and J usage is TRBJ2-7; perhaps TRBD1 as D (7 bases). The V and J ends lost 5 bases and 6 bases respectively, with 13 bases between them. The CDR3 totals 13 residues. Germline V lookup: CDR1 KGHDR, CDR2 SFDVKD. In DNA, the CDR3 is TGTGCCACCAGTGGGGCAGGGGGAGGCGAGCAGTACTTC. Translated: CATSGAGGGEQYF.

This chain uses TRBV11-2 with TRBJ1-1, with D unclear. This CDR3 region has 15 residues. Trimming stripped 1 base from V and 7 bases from J, with 16 bases between. Germline V gene lookup returns CDR1 SGHAT and CDR2 FQNNGV. Here the CDR3 reads CASSLAFRRKLEAFF. The CDR3 nucleotides read TGTGCCAGCAGCTTAGCGTTCCGGCGGAAACTTGAAGCTTTCTTT.

The DNA for the CDR3 is TGTGCCAGCAGCTTAGTCAGCGGGGGCACAGATACGCAGTATTTT. The encoded protein is CASSLVSGGTDTQYF. The chain carries TRBV7-2 and TRBJ2-3; 7 bases agree with TRBD2. In germline, CDR1 is SGHTA, CDR2 FQGNSA. The CDR3 is 15 residues long. After removal of 1 base from V and 1 base from J, the junction contained 2 bases not matched to a gene. The complete variable domain, with remaining parts taken from reference TRBV7-2 and TRBJ2-3, reads GAGVSQSPSNKVTEKGKDVELRCDPISGHTALYWYRQSLGQGLEFLIYFQGNSAPDKSGLPSDRFSAERTGGSVSTLTIQRTQQEDSAVYLCASSLVSGGTDTQYFGPGTRLTVL.

This chain links TRBV6-5 with TRBJ1-1; D possibly corresponds to TRBD1 (6 bases). Germline lookup yields CDR1 MNHEY and CDR2 SVGAGI. The V end lost 8 bases, the J end lost 0 bases, and 16 bases lay between the germline ends. The CDR3 has 15 amino acids. CDR3 nucleotide sequence: TGTGCCAGCTTTAGGGGGGGGTCGCTGAACACTGAAGCTTTCTTT. Protein: CASFRGGSLNTEAFF.

A few counts support this clone. The J gene is TRBJ2-7, the V gene TRBV5-5; 9 bases line up with TRBD1. V dropped 1 base and J dropped 6; count of bases not matched to a gene: 2. This CDR3 is 13 amino acids long. Germline CDR1 reads SGHKS; CDR2 reads YYEKEE (reference sequence). The CDR3 DNA sequence: TGTGCCAGCAGCTTGAACAGGGGGCGCGAGCAGTACTTC. Translated, it gives CASSLNRGREQYF.

The rearrangement joins TRBV6-5 to TRBJ2-1; a weak D match, TRBD2 (5 bases). Germline V CDR1 and CDR2: MNHEY, SVGAGI. This CDR3 region has 14 residues. V was trimmed by 7 bases and J by 0 bases, leaving 10 bases between them. This chain's CDR3 is CASTEAPSYNEQFF. CDR3 coding DNA: TGTGCCAGCACGGAGGCTCCCTCCTACAATGAGCAGTTCTTC.

This clone was seen a single time. The rearrangement links TRBV19 to TRBJ2-1; D is unresolved. The CDR3 contains 15 residues. In germline, CDR1 is LNHDA, CDR2 SQIVND (reference sequence). V was cut by 3 bases and J by 0 bases, with 9 bases left in between. The CDR3 DNA reads as TGTGCCAGTAGTATTTGGGCCGACTCCTACAATGAGCAGTTCTTC. Its protein product is CASSIWADSYNEQFF.

This clone was seen a few times. The chain couples TRBV11-2 to TRBJ2-7; possibly TRBD1 for D (6 bases). V was pared by 1 base and J by 0 bases, with 10 bases between. The germline V gene has CDR1 SGHAT and CDR2 FQNNGV. This CDR3 spans 15 amino acids. The CDR3 protein is CASSLVTGFSYEQYF. In DNA form, the CDR3 reads TGTGCCAGCAGCTTAGTAACAGGGTTCTCCTACGAGCAGTACTTC.

The J gene is TRBJ1-4, the V gene TRBV4-3; 7 bases are shared with TRBD1. V lost 4 bases, J lost 5 bases, and 4 bases stayed unmatched. The length of the CDR3 is 14 residues. In germline, CDR1 is LGHNA, CDR2 YSLEER. For the CDR3, the DNA is TGCGCCAGCAGCCGCGGGACAGAAAATGAAAAACTGTTTTTT. Its protein is CASSRGTENEKLFF.

The chain recombines TRBV19 with TRBJ1-5; 8 nucleotides agree with TRBD1. Unmatched junction bases numbered 4, after V lost 7 bases and J lost 5 bases. Germline CDR1 is LNHDA and CDR2 is SQIVND (reference sequence). The CDR3 totals 13 residues. CDR3 residues: CASIETGDQPQHF. The CDR3 DNA reads as TGTGCCAGTATCGAGACAGGGGATCAGCCCCAGCATTTT.

The chain employs TRBV5-1 and TRBJ2-5, with 9 bases fitting TRBD1. J gave up 2 bases and V 3 bases, and 8 bases lay outside the gene matches. Per the germline V gene, CDR1 is SGHRS and CDR2 is YFSETQ. The CDR3 extends over 16 amino acids. CDR3 sequence reads: CASSSDRGSRQETQYF. CDR3 bases: TGCGCCAGCAGCTCTGACAGGGGGAGTCGTCAAGAGACCCAGTACTTC.

The rearrangement joins TRBV5-1 to TRBJ2-7; 8 bases agree with TRBD1. Germline CDR1 is SGHRS and CDR2 is YFSETQ. The trim removed 0 bases at V and 7 bases at J, leaving 9 bases unmatched. The CDR3 is 15 amino acids. CDR3 loop: CASSLGDRSLGEQYF. The CDR3 region has the DNA TGCGCCAGCAGCTTGGGGGACAGGTCCTTGGGGGAGCAGTACTTC.

The rearrangement uses TRBV18 and TRBJ2-5; D gene uncertain. The CDR3 covers 14 residues. Deletions cut 2 bases from V and 3 bases from J, with 10 bases between. Germline V gives CDR1 KGHSH, CDR2 LQKENI. CDR3 region: CASSPYDFKETQYF. CDR3 nucleotide sequence: TGTGCCAGCTCACCATACGACTTTAAAGAGACCCAGTACTTC.